The entry below gives a single T cell receptor (beta chain) sequence along with its context. V lost 1 base, J lost 8 bases, and 18 bases lay in between. This CDR3 spans 16 amino acids. The germline CDR1 and CDR2 sequences are SGHVS and FQNEAQ. Seattle's cohort entered during active infection and was followed longitudinally. The source of the sample is a study of blood T cell repertoires in COVID-19. As handled by the study authors: Nucleated cell number was recorded as an estimate derived from reference gene primer amplification. Clones were sequenced by immunoSEQ multiplex PCR, and TCRdb holds only the in-frame ones, with some missing. The V and J calls and the clone size are those of that table, but D and trimming were determined from the DNA. The sample includes more than 100,000 clones, roughly 89% seen only once; the top ten take 3.8%.

The V and J genes are TRBV7-8 and TRBJ2-1; D perhaps matches TRBD2 (6 bases). The sequenced material came from peripheral blood. The receptor was isolated from a woman aged 55-69 years with COVID-19, enrolled during active disease. The CDR3 DNA reads TGTGCCAGCAGCTTAGGAGGGAGGACACCGGACGATGAGCAGTTCTTC. Amino acids: CASSLGGRTPDDEQFF.